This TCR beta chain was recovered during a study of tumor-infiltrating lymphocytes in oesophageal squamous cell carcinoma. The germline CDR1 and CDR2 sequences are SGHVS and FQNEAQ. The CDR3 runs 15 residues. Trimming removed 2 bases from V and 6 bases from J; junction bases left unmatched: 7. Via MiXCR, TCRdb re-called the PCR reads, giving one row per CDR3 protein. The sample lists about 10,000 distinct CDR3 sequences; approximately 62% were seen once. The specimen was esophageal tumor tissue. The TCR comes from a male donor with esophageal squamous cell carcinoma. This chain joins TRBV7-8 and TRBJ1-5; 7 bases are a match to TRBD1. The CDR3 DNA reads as TGTGCCAGCAGCTTATCGGGACAGCAAGGTCAGCCCCAGCATTTT. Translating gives CASSLSGQQGQPQHF.